The sequence of this T cell receptor (beta chain) was determined in a study of PD-1 blockade in classical Hodgkin lymphoma. Study-wide background: Patients had nivolumab dosed at 3 mg/kg, delivered intravenously every 2 weeks.

A few counts support this clone. Its cognate antigen is unknown. Study-level results: Factors driving the repertoire differences, possibly disease activity or prior therapy, remain undefined.

TCRdb keeps only in-frame clones here, not all; method: immunoSEQ multiplex PCR. The sample records more than 30,000 clones, about 86% being singletons. In germline, CDR1 is MDHEN, CDR2 SYDVKM. Trimming removed 6 bases from V and 10 bases from J; junction bases left unmatched: 8. The CDR3 has 13 amino acids. Brentuximab vedotin exposure varied among the patients, all of whom had relapsed after autologous stem cell transplantation. Best response was recorded as complete response, partial response or progressive disease. Source: peripheral blood mononuclear cells (PBMCs), taken before the second cycle of nivolumab. This chain joins TRBV28 and TRBJ1-4; 7 nucleotides align to TRBD1. This clonotype was sampled from a human donor with classical Hodgkin lymphoma. The CDR3 here is CASRPGQVGKLFF. DNA for the CDR3: TGTGCCAGCAGACCCGGACAGGTCGGAAAACTGTTTTTT.